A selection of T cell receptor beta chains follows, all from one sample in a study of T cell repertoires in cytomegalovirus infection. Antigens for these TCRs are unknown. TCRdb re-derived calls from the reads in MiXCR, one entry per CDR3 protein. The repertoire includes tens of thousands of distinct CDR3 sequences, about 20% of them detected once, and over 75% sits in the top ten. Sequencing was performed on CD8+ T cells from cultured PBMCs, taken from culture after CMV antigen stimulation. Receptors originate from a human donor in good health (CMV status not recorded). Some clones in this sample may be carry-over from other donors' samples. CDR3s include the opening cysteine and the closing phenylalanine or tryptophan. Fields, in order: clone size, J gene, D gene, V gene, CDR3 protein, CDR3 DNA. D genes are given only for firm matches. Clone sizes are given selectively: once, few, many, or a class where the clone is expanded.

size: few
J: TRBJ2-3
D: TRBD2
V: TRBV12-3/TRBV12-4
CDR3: CASHAGLAGGLDTQYF
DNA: TGTGCCAGCCACGCGGGACTAGCGGGGGGGTTGGATACGCAGTATTTT

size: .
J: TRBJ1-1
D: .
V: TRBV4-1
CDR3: CASSQEDRDTEAFF
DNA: TGCGCCAGCAGCCAAGAGGACAGAGACACTGAAGCTTTCTTT

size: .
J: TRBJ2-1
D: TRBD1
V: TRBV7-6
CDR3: CASGQGFYNEQFF
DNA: TGTGCCAGCGGACAGGGCTTCTACAATGAGCAGTTCTTC

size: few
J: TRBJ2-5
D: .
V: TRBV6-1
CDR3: CASRTTGLEETQYF
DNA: TGTGCCAGCAGAACTACCGGACTGGAAGAGACCCAGTACTTC

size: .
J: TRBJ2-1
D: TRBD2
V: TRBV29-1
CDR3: CSVEDLAGRAYNEQFF
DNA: TGCAGCGTTGAAGATTTAGCAGGGAGGGCTTACAATGAGCAGTTCTTC

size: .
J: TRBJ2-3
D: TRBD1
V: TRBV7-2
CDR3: CASRDRVKDTQYF
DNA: TGTGCCAGCAGGGACAGGGTGAAAGATACGCAGTATTTT

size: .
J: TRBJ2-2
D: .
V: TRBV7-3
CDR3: CASSLIATTNTGELFF
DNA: TGTGCCAGCAGCTTGATAGCGACTACGAACACCGGGGAGCTGTTTTTT

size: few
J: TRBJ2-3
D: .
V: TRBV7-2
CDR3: CASSPYPDTQYF
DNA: TGTGCCAGCAGCCCCTACCCAGATACGCAGTATTTT

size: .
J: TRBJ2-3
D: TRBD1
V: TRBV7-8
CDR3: CASSLEQGASTDTQYF
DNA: TGTGCCAGCAGCTTAGAACAGGGGGCATCCACAGATACGCAGTATTTT

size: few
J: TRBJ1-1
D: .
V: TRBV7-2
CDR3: CASSLGGTLEAFF
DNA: TGTGCCAGCAGCTTAGGAGGGACGCTTGAAGCTTTCTTT

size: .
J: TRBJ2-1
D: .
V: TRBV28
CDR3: CASSLEGGDEQFF
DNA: TGTGCCAGCAGTTTAGAGGGTGGCGATGAGCAGTTCTTC

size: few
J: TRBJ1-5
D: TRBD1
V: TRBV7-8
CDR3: CASSSQTGRGGPQHF
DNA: TGTGCCAGCAGCTCGCAGACAGGGAGGGGGGGGCCCCAGCATTTT

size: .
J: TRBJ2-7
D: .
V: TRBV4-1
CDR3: CASSPIWDAVYEQYF
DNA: TGCGCCAGCAGCCCCATTTGGGACGCGGTCTACGAGCAGTACTTC

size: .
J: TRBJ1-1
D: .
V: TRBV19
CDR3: CASRVFAGTEAFF
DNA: TGTGCCAGTAGGGTCTTTGCAGGCACTGAAGCTTTCTTT

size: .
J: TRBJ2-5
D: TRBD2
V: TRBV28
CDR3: CASSLSPAGEETQYF
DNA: TGTGCCAGCAGTTTATCCCCAGCGGGGGAAGAGACCCAGTACTTC

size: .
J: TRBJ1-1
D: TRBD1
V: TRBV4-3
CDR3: CASSHGDSLNTEAFF
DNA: TGCGCCAGCAGCCACGGGGACAGCCTTAACACTGAAGCTTTCTTT

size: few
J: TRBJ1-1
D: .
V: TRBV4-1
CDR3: CASSSRETGNTEAFF
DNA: TGCGCCAGCAGCTCTCGAGAGACAGGGAACACTGAAGCTTTCTTT

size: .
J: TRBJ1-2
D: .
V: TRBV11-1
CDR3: CASSLGQTVQGYTF
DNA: TGTGCCAGCAGCCTCGGACAGACCGTTCAAGGCTACACCTTC

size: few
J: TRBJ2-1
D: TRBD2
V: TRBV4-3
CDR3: CASSQDRGRGGNEQFF
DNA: TGCGCCAGCAGCCAAGATCGTGGGCGGGGGGGCAATGAGCAGTTCTTC

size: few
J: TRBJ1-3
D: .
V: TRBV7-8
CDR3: CASSYPPLNTIYF
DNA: TGTGCCAGCAGCTACCCCCCATTGAACACCATATATTTT

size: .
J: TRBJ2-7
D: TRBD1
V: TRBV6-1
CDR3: CASSASTGVSYEQYF
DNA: TGTGCCAGCAGTGCGTCGACAGGGGTCTCCTACGAGCAGTACTTC

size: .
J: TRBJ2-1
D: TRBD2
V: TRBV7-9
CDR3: CASSHLAGGVNEQFF
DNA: TGTGCCAGCAGTCATCTAGCGGGGGGCGTGAATGAGCAGTTCTTC

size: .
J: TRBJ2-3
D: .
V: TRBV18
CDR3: CASSLPADTQYF
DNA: TGTGCCAGCTCACTCCCGGCAGATACGCAGTATTTT

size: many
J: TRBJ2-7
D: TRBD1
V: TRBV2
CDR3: CASSEAVQGGNEQYF
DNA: TGTGCCAGCAGTGAAGCGGTACAGGGGGGCAACGAGCAGTACTTC

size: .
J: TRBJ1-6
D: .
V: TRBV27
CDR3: CASSLPRDGPGTPLHF
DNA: TGTGCCAGCAGTTTACCCCGGGACGGCCCGGGAACACCCCTCCACTTT

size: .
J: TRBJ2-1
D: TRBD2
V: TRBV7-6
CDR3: CASSSSPGTSGGADNEQFF
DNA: TGTGCCAGCAGCTCTTCTCCTGGGACTAGCGGGGGGGCCGACAATGAGCAGTTCTTC

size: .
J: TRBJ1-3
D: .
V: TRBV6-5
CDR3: CASSYSRRSGNTIYF
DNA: TGTGCCAGCAGTTACTCCCGCCGTTCTGGAAACACCATATATTTT

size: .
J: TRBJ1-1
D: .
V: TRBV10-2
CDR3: CASSESAYARGEAFF
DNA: TGCGCCAGCAGTGAATCCGCATATGCTCGTGGTGAAGCTTTCTTT

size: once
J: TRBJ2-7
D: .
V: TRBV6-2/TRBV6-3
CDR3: CASSPPPGSYEQYF
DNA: TGTGCCAGCAGTCCCCCACCGGGTTCCTACGAGCAGTACTTC

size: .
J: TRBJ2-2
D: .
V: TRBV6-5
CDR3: CASSPYLVGELFF
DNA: TGTGCCAGCAGCCCTTACCTGGTCGGGGAGCTGTTTTTT

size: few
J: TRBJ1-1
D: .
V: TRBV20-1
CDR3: CSAVTENTEAFF
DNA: TGCAGTGCTGTAACAGAGAACACTGAAGCTTTCTTT

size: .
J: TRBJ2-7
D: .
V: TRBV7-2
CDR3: CASSLVSKSSYEQYF
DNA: TGTGCCAGCAGCTTAGTCAGCAAGAGCTCCTACGAGCAGTACTTC

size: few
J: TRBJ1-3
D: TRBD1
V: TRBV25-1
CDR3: CASSELRSGTGGNTIYF
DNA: TGTGCCAGCAGTGAATTAAGGTCCGGGACAGGGGGAAACACCATATATTTT

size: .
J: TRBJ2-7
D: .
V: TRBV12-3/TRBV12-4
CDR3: CASSGSRTESSHEQYF
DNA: TGTGCCAGCAGTGGGAGCCGGACGGAAAGCTCCCACGAGCAGTACTTC

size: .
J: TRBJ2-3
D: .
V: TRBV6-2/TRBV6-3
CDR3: CASSYASPGLGTDTQYF
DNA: TGTGCCAGCAGTTACGCTTCACCGGGACTTGGCACAGATACGCAGTATTTT

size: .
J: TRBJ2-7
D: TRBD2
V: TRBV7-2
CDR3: CASSFSGGRYEQYF
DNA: TGTGCCAGCAGCTTTAGCGGGGGGCGCTACGAGCAGTACTTC

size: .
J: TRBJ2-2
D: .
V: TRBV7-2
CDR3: CASSPKLVGELFF
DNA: TGTGCCAGCAGCCCTAAACTAGTCGGGGAGCTGTTTTTT

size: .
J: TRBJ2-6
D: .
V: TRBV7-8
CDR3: CASSYTANSGANVLTF
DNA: TGTGCCAGCAGCTACACAGCGAACTCTGGGGCCAACGTCCTGACTTTC

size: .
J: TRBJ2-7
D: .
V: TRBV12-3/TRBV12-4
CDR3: CASSLVPGTSEQYF
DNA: TGTGCCAGCAGTTTAGTCCCGGGGACGAGCGAGCAGTACTTC

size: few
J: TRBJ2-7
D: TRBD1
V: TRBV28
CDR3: CASSYDRGGEQYF
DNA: TGTGCCAGCAGTTACGACAGGGGAGGCGAGCAGTACTTC

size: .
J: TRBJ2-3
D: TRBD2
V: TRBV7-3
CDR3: CASSSGGGFADTQYF
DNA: TGTGCCAGCAGCTCCGGCGGGGGGTTCGCAGATACGCAGTATTTT

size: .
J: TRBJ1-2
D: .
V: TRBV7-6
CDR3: CASSGPVGRGTYGYTF
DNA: TGTGCCAGCAGCGGCCCAGTCGGCAGGGGAACCTATGGCTACACCTTC

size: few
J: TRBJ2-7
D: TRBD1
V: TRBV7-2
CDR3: CASSLKTGAITYEQYF
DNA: TGTGCCAGCAGCTTAAAAACAGGGGCTATCACCTACGAGCAGTACTTC

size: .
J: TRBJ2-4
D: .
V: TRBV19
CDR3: CASSLSISWPKNIQYF
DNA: TGTGCCAGTAGTTTGTCAATCTCTTGGCCCAAAAACATTCAGTACTTC

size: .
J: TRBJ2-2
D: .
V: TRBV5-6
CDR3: CASSSEDGINTGELFF
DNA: TGTGCCAGCAGCTCCGAGGACGGGATAAACACCGGGGAGCTGTTTTTT

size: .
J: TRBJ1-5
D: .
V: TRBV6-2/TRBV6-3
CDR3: CASSYFQISNQPQHF
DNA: TGTGCCAGCAGTTACTTCCAGATTAGCAATCAGCCCCAGCATTTT

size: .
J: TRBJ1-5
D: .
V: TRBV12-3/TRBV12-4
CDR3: CASSLGVHQPQHF
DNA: TGTGCCAGCAGTTTAGGGGTTCATCAGCCCCAGCATTTT

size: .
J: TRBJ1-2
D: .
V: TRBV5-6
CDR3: CASSLDRQSNRVYGYTF
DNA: TGTGCCAGCAGCTTGGACAGGCAGTCAAACCGGGTCTATGGCTACACCTTC

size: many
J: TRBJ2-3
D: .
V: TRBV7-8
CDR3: CASSLGGISDTQYF
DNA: TGTGCCAGCAGCTTAGGGGGAATATCGGATACGCAGTATTTT